The 3 T cell receptor beta chains below come from one sample, sequenced in a study of OX40 agonist ivuxolimab in advanced cancers. The data were produced by immunoSEQ multiplex PCR, yet TCRdb's version contains in-frame clones alone and is incomplete. Of 70,000 or so clones detected, 80% to 90% appear once; the ten largest clones hold 1.1%. The sequences come from CD4+ or CD8+ T cells sorted from blood, collected in a trial of the OX40 agonist ivuxolimab. The receptors originated from an adult with an advanced solid tumor such as melanoma, head and neck, liver or kidney cancer.

The rearrangement joins TRBV11-1 to TRBJ2-7; D could derive from TRBD1 or TRBD2 (5 bases each). CDR1 SGHAT and CDR2 FQDESV come from the germline V gene (reference sequence). The CDR3 is 13 residues long. V was pared by 5 bases and J by 4 bases, with 12 bases between. The chain's CDR3 is CASSLGRLYEQYF. CDR3 in DNA: TGTGCCAGCAGCCTGGGACGGTTGTACGAGCAGTACTTC. Drawing the rest from reference TRBV11-1 and TRBJ2-7, the complete variable domain is EAEVAQSPRYKITEKSQAVAFWCDPISGHATLYWYRQILGQGPELLVQFQDESVVDDSQLPKDRFSAERLKGVDSTLKIQPAELGDSAMYLCASSLGRLYEQYFGPGTRLTVT.

In its sample, this clone was seen once. V usage is TRBV18 and J usage is TRBJ2-3; 7 bases align to TRBD1. The CDR3 loop spans 15 amino acids. With V trimmed by 5 bases and J by 3 bases, 8 bases remained unmatched. Germline V gene lookup returns CDR1 KGHSH and CDR2 LQKENI. CDR3 region: CASSSGQVPTDTQYF. The CDR3 nucleotides are TGTGCCAGCTCATCCGGACAGGTTCCGACAGATACGCAGTATTTT.

This sequence joins TRBV7-9 and TRBJ2-3; D is uncertain. V lost 5 bases, J lost 7 bases, and 19 bases lay in between. Germline CDR1 is SEHNR and CDR2 is FQNEAQ (reference sequence). The CDR3 has 15 residues. The CDR3 DNA reads as TGTGCCAGCAGCCCTAAACCCCGGATCTCCAATACGCAGTATTTT. This sequence encodes CASSPKPRISNTQYF. Supplemented by reference TRBV7-9 and TRBJ2-3, the full variable domain reads DTGVSQNPRHKITKRGQNVTFRCDPISEHNRLYWYRQTLGQGPEFLTYFQNEAQLEKSRLLSDRFSAERPKGSFSTLEIQRTEQGDSAMYLCASSPKPRISNTQYFGPGTRLTVL.